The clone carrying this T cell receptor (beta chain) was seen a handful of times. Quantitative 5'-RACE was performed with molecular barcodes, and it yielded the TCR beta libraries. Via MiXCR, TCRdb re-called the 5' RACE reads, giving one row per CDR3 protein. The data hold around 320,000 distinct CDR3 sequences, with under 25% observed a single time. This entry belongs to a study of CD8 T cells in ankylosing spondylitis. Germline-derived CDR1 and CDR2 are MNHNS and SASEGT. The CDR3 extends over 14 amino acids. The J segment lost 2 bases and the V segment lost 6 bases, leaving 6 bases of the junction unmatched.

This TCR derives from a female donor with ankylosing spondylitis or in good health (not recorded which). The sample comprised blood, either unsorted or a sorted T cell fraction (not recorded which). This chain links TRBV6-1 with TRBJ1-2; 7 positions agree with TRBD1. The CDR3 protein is CASRRTGSNYGYTF. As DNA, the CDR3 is TGTGCCAGCAGAAGGACAGGCTCCAACTATGGCTACACCTTC.